This is a list of T cell receptor beta chains from one sample in a study of T cell repertoires in ileal Crohn's disease. The repertoire was sequenced with immunoSEQ multiplex PCR; TCRdb's copy has only in-frame clones and lacks some. The table has 8,000 to 8,500 clones, over 75% seen once. Sequenced sample: ileal tissue. These receptors were obtained from an adult with Crohn's disease. Both conserved end residues are part of each CDR3. D genes are given only for firm matches. Expanded clones get a size class; other rows say once, few or many, or leave the size out.

v_gene,j_gene,abundance,d_gene,CDR3nt,CDR3aa
TRBV5-4,TRBJ1-5,NA,NA,TGTGCCAGCAGCTCCGGGACTGGGAGCAATCAGCCCCAGCATTTT,CASSSGTGSNQPQHF
TRBV18,TRBJ1-4,few,NA,TGTGCCAGCTCACCACCGGTAGGGAACGGGGATAATGAAAAACTGTTTTTT,CASSPPVGNGDNEKLFF
TRBV7-9,TRBJ1-2,NA,TRBD1,TGTGCCAGCAGCCTAGACAGGGGGCAGGACTATGGCTACACCTTC,CASSLDRGQDYGYTF
TRBV18,TRBJ1-2,NA,TRBD1,TGTGCCAGCTCACCGGGACAGGGGCCGGGGTATGGCTACACCTTC,CASSPGQGPGYGYTF
TRBV5-5,TRBJ1-2,few,TRBD1,TGTGCCAGCAGCCCGAACAGGGGGAACTATGGCTACACCTTC,CASSPNRGNYGYTF
TRBV5-4,TRBJ2-3,NA,NA,TGTGCCAGCAGCTTGGACATCACAGATACGCAGTATTTT,CASSLDITDTQYF
TRBV28,TRBJ2-6,NA,NA,TGTGCCAGCAGTTTGGGGCAGTTCCTCAGCTCTGGGGCCAACGTCCTGACTTTC,CASSLGQFLSSGANVLTF
TRBV10-1,TRBJ1-2,NA,TRBD1,TGCGCCAGCAGTGACGGGACAGGGCTCCCTTCGGGCTACACCTTC,CASSDGTGLPSGYTF
TRBV18,TRBJ2-2,few,NA,TGTGCCAGCTCACGCAGGGAAACCGGGGAGCTGTTTTTT,CASSRRETGELFF
TRBV11-2,TRBJ2-2,NA,NA,TGTGCCAGCAGCTTAGATGGTCAAAGCGCCGGGACCGGGGAGCTGTTTTTT,CASSLDGQSAGTGELFF
TRBV9,TRBJ1-1,NA,NA,TGTGCCAGCAGCCCTCGCCGGGACTCGAACACTGAAGCTTTCTTT,CASSPRRDSNTEAFF
TRBV4-2,TRBJ2-3,NA,TRBD2,TGTGCCAGCAGCCAAGGGGCTAGCGGCCACGCCACAGATACGCAGTATTTT,CASSQGASGHATDTQYF
TRBV11-2,TRBJ2-2,once,TRBD1,TGTGCCAGCAGCTTATCGGACAGGGTTGGCACCGGGGAGCTGTTTTTT,CASSLSDRVGTGELFF
TRBV6-4,TRBJ2-3,NA,TRBD2,TGTGCCAGCAGTGCTAGCGGGGGGGCCACAGATACGCAGTATTTT,CASSASGGATDTQYF
TRBV4-3,TRBJ1-5,NA,NA,TGCGCCAGCAGCCAAGATATGGGGGGTGGGGGTGTCAATCAGCCCCAGCATTTT,CASSQDMGGGGVNQPQHF
TRBV6-1,TRBJ2-7,NA,NA,TGTGCCAGCAGTGATCCAGGGGGGACACGACCCTACGAGCAGTACTTC,CASSDPGGTRPYEQYF
TRBV30,TRBJ2-7,NA,TRBD2,TGTGCCTGGAGTCCTAGCGGGGGGGTTTACGAGCAGTACTTC,CAWSPSGGVYEQYF
TRBV7-2,TRBJ2-7,NA,NA,TGTGCCAGCAGCTTAGAAATCGGGTCCTACGAGCAGTACTTC,CASSLEIGSYEQYF
TRBV14,TRBJ1-2,few,TRBD1,TGTGCCAGCAGCCAAGGGACAGGGGTAACCTATGGCTACACCTTC,CASSQGTGVTYGYTF
TRBV27,TRBJ2-1,NA,TRBD2,TGTGCCAGCAGCAGACAGACTAGCAGCGATGAGCAGTTCTTC,CASSRQTSSDEQFF
TRBV5-5,TRBJ2-3,NA,NA,TGTGCCAGCAGCTTGGTAGCGGTCGGATTCGATACGCAGTATTTT,CASSLVAVGFDTQYF
TRBV4-1,TRBJ1-2,NA,NA,TGCGCCAGCAGCCAAGAACCGACAGCTCTCTATGGCTACACCTTC,CASSQEPTALYGYTF
TRBV19,TRBJ1-2,NA,TRBD1,TGTGCCAGTATACAGGGGAATAATGGCTACACCTTC,CASIQGNNGYTF
TRBV9,TRBJ1-6,NA,TRBD1,TGTGCCAGCAGCAAGAGACAGGGCCGTCACTATAATTCACCCCTCCACTTT,CASSKRQGRHYNSPLHF
TRBV9,TRBJ2-3,NA,TRBD2,TGTGCCAGCAGCGTAGGACGGGGGGGCATAGATACGCAGTATTTT,CASSVGRGGIDTQYF
TRBV9,TRBJ2-1,few,TRBD2,TGTGCCAGCAGCCCCTCCGGACTAGCGGATGAGCAGTTCTTC,CASSPSGLADEQFF
TRBV19,TRBJ2-5,NA,TRBD1,TGTGCCAGTAGTACCGGGACAGGGTTTGGAGAGACCCAGTACTTC,CASSTGTGFGETQYF
TRBV7-9,TRBJ2-1,once,TRBD2,TGTGCCAGCATCCCCGGGGGGGGGCCGACCTACAATGAGCAGTTCTTC,CASIPGGGPTYNEQFF
TRBV7-6,TRBJ1-1,once,TRBD1,TGTGCCAGCAGCCCCGGGACAGGGGGCTATGAAGCTTTCTTT,CASSPGTGGYEAFF
TRBV9,TRBJ2-7,NA,NA,TGTGCCAGCAGTCCTTATACTACCGCCCCCTACGAGCAGTACTTC,CASSPYTTAPYEQYF
TRBV7-2,TRBJ2-5,NA,TRBD2,TGTGCCAGCAGCGGCACAGCTAGCGGGGGGGAGACCCAGTACTTC,CASSGTASGGETQYF
TRBV5-1,TRBJ2-7,NA,NA,TGCGCCAGCAGCTTGTTCCCCGGCGGCTACGAGCAGTACTTC,CASSLFPGGYEQYF